These 17 T cell receptor beta chains share one sample of origin, sequenced in a study of cytomegalovirus exposure and HLA in healthy donors. The PCR ran on 60 Vbeta and 13 Jbeta primers. The repertoire was sequenced with immunoSEQ multiplex PCR; TCRdb's copy has only in-frame clones and lacks some. The sample holds some 160,000 clones, 80% seen once. Source material: PBMCs. All receptors come from a male donor in good health and CMV-seronegative.

The chain uses TRBV9 and TRBJ2-7; 8 bases agree with TRBD2. CDR3 length equals 14 residues. CDR1 SGDLS and CDR2 YYNGEE come from the germline V gene. Trimming took 5 bases from V and 3 from J; bases not matched to a gene: 7. CDR3 loop: CASSVSGEGYEQYF. The CDR3 DNA reads as TGTGCCAGCAGTGTTAGCGGGGAGGGCTACGAGCAGTACTTC.

V and J are TRBV7-2 and TRBJ1-2; perhaps TRBD1 as D (5 bases). Germline CDR1 SGHTA, CDR2 FQGNSA. CDR3 size: 14 residues. Trimming cost V 1 base and J 8 bases, with 14 bases left between them. The CDR3 sequence is CASSLDPGQLGYTF. CDR3 nucleotides: TGTGCCAGCAGCTTAGATCCAGGGCAACTCGGCTACACCTTC.

The rearrangement links TRBV5-1 to TRBJ2-3; TRBD1 aligns across 9 bases. The ends lost 4 bases at V and 1 base at J; junction bases unmatched: 4. Germline CDR1 is SGHRS and CDR2 is YFSETQ. The CDR3 totals 15 residues. The chain's CDR3 is CASSPWTGGTDTQYF. For the CDR3, the DNA is TGCGCCAGCAGCCCATGGACAGGGGGCACAGATACGCAGTATTTT.

This chain links TRBV25-1 with TRBJ1-2, with D maybe TRBD1 (5 bases). Trimming took 1 base from V and 8 from J, leaving 17 bases between them. Germline CDR1 is MGHDK and CDR2 is SYGVNS. CDR3 size: 15 residues. The CDR3 reads CASSEFIGEGRGYTF. Written as DNA, the CDR3 is TGTGCCAGCAGTGAATTCATCGGGGAGGGACGCGGCTACACCTTC.

The CDR3 coding sequence is TGTGCCAGCAGCCGGTTCGGGGACGAGCAGTACTTC. This codes for CASSRFGDEQYF. The J gene is TRBJ2-7, the V gene TRBV2; possible D gene TRBD2, 5 bases. Germline CDR1 SNHLY, CDR2 FYNNEI. The V end was cut by 6 bases, the J end by 5 bases, with 11 bases between. The length of the CDR3 is 12 residues.

Regarding this clone: The junction differs from germline at one of its ends, possibly a read error. This chain uses TRBV9 with TRBJ1-2; D possibly corresponds to TRBD1 (6 bases). CDR3 length: 16 amino acids. The germline V gene has CDR1 SGDLS and CDR2 YYNGEE. DNA of the CDR3: TGTGCCAGCAGCGTAGGACCGCAGGGGCCGTTTTATGGCCACACCTTC. As protein: CASSVGPQGPFYGHTF.

To note about this clone: Other nucleotide sequences in the sample specify the same CDR3. The V and J genes are TRBV20-1 and TRBJ1-2, with a possible D match to TRBD1 (5 bases). Trimming left V 6 bases short and J 2 bases short, with 7 bases between. Germline values: CDR1 DFQATT, CDR2 SNEGSKA (reference sequence). The CDR3 length is 11 residues. This chain's CDR3 is CSARTNYGYTF. The CDR3 DNA reads TGCAGTGCCAGGACAAACTATGGCTACACCTTC.

V usage is TRBV27 and J usage is TRBJ1-1; TRBD1 is a possible D gene (5 bases). CDR1 and CDR2 (germline): MNHEY, SMNVEV (reference sequence). Trimming pared 5 bases from V and 4 bases from J, leaving 17 bases between. The CDR3 consists of 15 residues. DNA of the CDR3: TGTGCCAGCAGTCCCATTCGGCAGGGTGGCACTGAAGCTTTCTTT. Amino acids: CASSPIRQGGTEAFF.

A few counts support this clone. The rearrangement links TRBV6-5 to TRBJ2-3; TRBD2 might be the D (6 bases). This CDR3 comprises 15 residues. Germline V gene sequence: CDR1 MNHEY, CDR2 SVGAGI. Trimming stripped 8 bases from V and 2 bases from J, with 17 bases between. The CDR3 DNA reads TGTGCCAGCGGGAAGGCGGGGCCCCTCACAGATACGCAGTATTTT. It specifies CASGKAGPLTDTQYF.

The V gene is TRBV27, the J gene TRBJ1-4, with TRBD1 as a possible D gene (5 bases). Trimming pared 6 bases from V and 0 bases from J, leaving 11 bases between. The CDR3 loop spans 15 amino acids. CDR1 MNHEY and CDR2 SMNVEV come from the germline V gene (reference sequence). CDR3 in amino acids: CASRVGGSTNEKLFF. The CDR3 DNA follows: TGTGCCAGCAGAGTCGGGGGATCAACTAATGAAAAACTGTTTTTT.

This clone was picked up a small number of times. This chain links TRBV7-2 with TRBJ2-7, with a weak D call TRBD2 (6 bases). This CDR3 comprises 16 residues. Deletions cut 4 bases from V and 0 bases from J, with 16 bases between. Looked up from germline, CDR1 is SGHTA and CDR2 is FQGNSA. Written as DNA, the CDR3 is TGTGCCAGCAGCTCTCGGGGACTGTTTAGCTCCTACGAGCAGTACTTC. This encodes CASSSRGLFSSYEQYF.

This chain links TRBV29-1 with TRBJ2-3; 8 nucleotides line up with TRBD1. V lost 3 bases and J lost 3; bases outside the gene matches: 5. The CDR3 is made up of 14 amino acids. CDR1 SQVTM and CDR2 ANQGSEA come from the germline V gene. The CDR3 region is CSVDPGQGTDTQYF. CDR3 coding DNA: TGCAGCGTTGACCCCGGACAGGGAACAGATACGCAGTATTTT.

CDR3 sequence: CASSRTGVDETQYF. Written as DNA, the CDR3 is TGTGCCAGTAGTCGAACAGGGGTGGATGAGACCCAGTACTTC. J is TRBJ2-5 and V is TRBV19; 7 bases fit TRBD1. The junction had 8 bases not matched to a gene; V was cut back by 5 bases and J by 5 bases. Germline V gene data show CDR1 as LNHDA and CDR2 as SQIVND (reference sequence). This CDR3 spans 14 amino acids.

J is TRBJ1-2 and V is TRBV25-1; D is unclear. V was cut by 4 bases and J by 6 bases, with 12 bases left in between. Germline V gene lookup returns CDR1 MGHDK and CDR2 SYGVNS. The CDR3 contains 13 residues. CDR3 bases: TGTGCCAGCAGTGGGGGAGGGCCTCATGGCTACACCTTC. It encodes CASSGGGPHGYTF.

This clone occurred a few times. The CDR3 sequence is CASSPLTGVGTEAFF. DNA for the CDR3: TGTGCCAGCAGTCCCTTGACAGGGGTGGGGACTGAAGCTTTCTTT. The rearrangement links TRBV27 to TRBJ1-1; TRBD1 matches 8 bases. Germline values: CDR1 MNHEY, CDR2 SMNVEV (reference sequence). Trimming took 5 bases from V and 5 from J; bases not matched to a gene: 10. The CDR3 runs 15 residues.

The gene calls are TRBV30 and TRBJ1-4; D perhaps matches TRBD1 (5 bases). This CDR3 is built from 15 residues. Trimming removed 1 base at V and 3 bases at J, with 12 bases between. Looked up from germline, CDR1 is GTSNPN and CDR2 is SVGIG (reference sequence). The CDR3 spells CAWSGGSGANEKLFF. The CDR3 DNA reads as TGTGCCTGGAGTGGCGGGTCGGGGGCTAATGAAAAACTGTTTTTT.

V usage is TRBV15 and J usage is TRBJ2-5; 12 bases line up with TRBD2. Germline trimming cut 0 bases from V and 2 bases from J; bases unmatched to any gene: 1. The CDR3 consists of 16 residues. CDR1 is LNHNV and CDR2 is YYDKDF in the germline V gene (reference sequence). The CDR3 DNA reads as TGTGCCACCAGCAGAGAGGGGACTAGCGGGCAAGAGACCCAGTACTTC. Protein: CATSREGTSGQETQYF.